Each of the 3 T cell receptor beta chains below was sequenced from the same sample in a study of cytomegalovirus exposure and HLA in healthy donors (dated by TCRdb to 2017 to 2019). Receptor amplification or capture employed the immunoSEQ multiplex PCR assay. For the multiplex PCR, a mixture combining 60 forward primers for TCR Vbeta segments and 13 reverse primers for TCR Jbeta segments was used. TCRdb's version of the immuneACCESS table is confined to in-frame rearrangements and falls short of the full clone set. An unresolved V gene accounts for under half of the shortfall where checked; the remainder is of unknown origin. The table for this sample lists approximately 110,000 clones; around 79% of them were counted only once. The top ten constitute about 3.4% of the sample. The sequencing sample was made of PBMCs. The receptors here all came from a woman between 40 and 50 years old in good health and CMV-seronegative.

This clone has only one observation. CDR3 amino acids: CAISQGQGGNHEQYF. As DNA, the CDR3 is TGTGCCATCAGCCAAGGACAGGGTGGGAACCACGAGCAGTACTTC. This chain links TRBV10-3 with TRBJ2-7, with TRBD1 matching over 8 bases. The CDR3 extends over 15 amino acids. Trimming took 6 bases from V and 5 from J; bases not matched to a gene: 12. Germline-derived CDR1 and CDR2 are ENHRY and SYGVKD.

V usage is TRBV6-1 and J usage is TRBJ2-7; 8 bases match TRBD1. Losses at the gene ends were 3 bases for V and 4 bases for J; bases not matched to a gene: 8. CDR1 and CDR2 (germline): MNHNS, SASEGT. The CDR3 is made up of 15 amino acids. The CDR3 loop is CASSDMTGVRYEQYF. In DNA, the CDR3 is TGTGCCAGCAGTGATATGACAGGGGTGAGGTACGAGCAGTACTTC.

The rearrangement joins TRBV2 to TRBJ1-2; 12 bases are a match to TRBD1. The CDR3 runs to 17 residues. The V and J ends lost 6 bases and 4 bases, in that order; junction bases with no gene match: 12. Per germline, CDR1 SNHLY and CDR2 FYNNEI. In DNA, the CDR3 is TGTGCCAGCAGGGACCGGGACAGGGGGCGAAGGTTCTATGGCTACACCTTC. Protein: CASRDRDRGRRFYGYTF.